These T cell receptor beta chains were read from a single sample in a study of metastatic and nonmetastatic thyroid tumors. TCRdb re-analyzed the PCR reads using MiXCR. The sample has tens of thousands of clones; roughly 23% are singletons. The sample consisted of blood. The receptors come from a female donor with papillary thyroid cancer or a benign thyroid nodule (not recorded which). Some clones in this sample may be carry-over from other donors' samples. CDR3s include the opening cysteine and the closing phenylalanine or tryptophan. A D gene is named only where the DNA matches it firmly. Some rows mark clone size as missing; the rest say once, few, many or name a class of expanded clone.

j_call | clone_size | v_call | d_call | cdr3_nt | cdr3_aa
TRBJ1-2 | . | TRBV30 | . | TGTGCCTGGAGTGGACTCTCCCGGACAGGCTACACCTTC | CAWSGLSRTGYTF
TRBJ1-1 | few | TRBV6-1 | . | TGTGCCAGCACGCCCAGCGACATGAACACTGAAGCTTTCTTT | CASTPSDMNTEAFF
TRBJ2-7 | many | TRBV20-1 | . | TGCAGTGCTAGATCTTACTCCTACGAGCAGTACTTC | CSARSYSYEQYF
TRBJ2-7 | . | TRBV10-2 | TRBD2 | TGCGCCAGCAGCGACTATGGACTAGCGGCTAACTCCTACGAGCAGTACTTC | CASSDYGLAANSYEQYF
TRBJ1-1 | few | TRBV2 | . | TGTGCCATTAATCCGGTGATGAACACTGAAGCTTTCTTT | CAINPVMNTEAFF
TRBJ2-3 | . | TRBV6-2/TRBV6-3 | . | TGTGCCAGCAGTTACCTCGGACCCACAGATACGCAGTATTTT | CASSYLGPTDTQYF
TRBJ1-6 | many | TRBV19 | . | TGTGCCAGTAGTAACGACGGGAGGCCAAATTCACCCCTCCACTTT | CASSNDGRPNSPLHF
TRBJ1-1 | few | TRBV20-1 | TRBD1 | TGCAGTGCTGTTCCGGGACAGATTATTTTGAACACTGAAGCTTTCTTT | CSAVPGQIILNTEAFF
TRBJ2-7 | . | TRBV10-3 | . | TGTGCCAGCAGCCGGGGGTTTTACGAGCAGTACTTC | CASSRGFYEQYF
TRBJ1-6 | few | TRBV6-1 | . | TGTGCCAGCAGTGGCAGGGGAGGCTCCTATAATTCACCCCTCCACTTT | CASSGRGGSYNSPLHF
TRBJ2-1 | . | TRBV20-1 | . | TGCAGTGCTTCGGACTCCACAGGAGCCGGGCAGGGTGAGCAGTTCTTC | CSASDSTGAGQGEQFF
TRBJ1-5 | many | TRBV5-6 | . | TGTGCCAGCAGCCCCCGTAGAGGGGGCAATCAGCCCCAGCATTTT | CASSPRRGGNQPQHF
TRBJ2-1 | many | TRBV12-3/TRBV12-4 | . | TGTGCCAGCAGTTTAGCAACAGGGGGGGAGGGCGCTGAGCAGTTCTTC | CASSLATGGEGAEQFF
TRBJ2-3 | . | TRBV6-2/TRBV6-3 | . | TGTGCCAGCAGTGACGACAGGCCCACAGATACGCAGTATTTT | CASSDDRPTDTQYF
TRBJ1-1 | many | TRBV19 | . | TGTGCCAGTAGTATCTTGGGGAACACTGAAGCTTTCTTT | CASSILGNTEAFF
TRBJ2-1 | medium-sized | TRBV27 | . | TGTGCCAGCAGTTTTGGAGCGGCCTCTTACAATGAGCAGTTCTTC | CASSFGAASYNEQFF
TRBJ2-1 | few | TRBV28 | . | TGTGCCAGCGAAGTATCCACCGGTAGGGCCGGGGCCTACAATGAGCAGTTCTTC | CASEVSTGRAGAYNEQFF
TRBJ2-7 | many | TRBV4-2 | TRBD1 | TGTGCCAGCAGCCAAGACAGGGGGTCTTACTCCTACGAGCAGTACTTC | CASSQDRGSYSYEQYF
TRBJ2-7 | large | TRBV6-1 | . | TGTGCCAGCAGCTTTCAAGAAGCCTACGAGCAGTACTTC | CASSFQEAYEQYF
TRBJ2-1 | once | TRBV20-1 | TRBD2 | TGCAGTGCAATAGGACTAGCGGGAACCAATGAGCAGTTCTTC | CSAIGLAGTNEQFF
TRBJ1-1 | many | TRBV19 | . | TGTGCCAGTAGTATAGGAAGGGGGGGCGACACTGAAGCTTTCTTT | CASSIGRGGDTEAFF
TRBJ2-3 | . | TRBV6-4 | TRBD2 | TGTGCCAGCAGTACCCGGAGGACTAGCGGTCCTCAAAGGGGAACAGGTACGCAGTATTTT | CASSTRRTSGPQRGTGTQYF
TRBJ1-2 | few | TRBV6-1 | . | TGTGCCAGCGGGGGGGGGAACTATGGCTACACCTTC | CASGGGNYGYTF
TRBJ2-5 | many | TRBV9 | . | TGTGCCAGCAGCGCACAGTTCAACAGGTTCCAAGAGACCCAGTACTTC | CASSAQFNRFQETQYF
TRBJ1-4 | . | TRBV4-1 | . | TGCGCCAGCAGCCAAGATTATACAGGGCGGGGTGAAAAACTGTTTTTT | CASSQDYTGRGEKLFF
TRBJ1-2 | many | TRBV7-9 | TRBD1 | TGTGCCAGCAGCTTAGCCGACAGGGGGCTTGACTATGGCTACACCTTC | CASSLADRGLDYGYTF
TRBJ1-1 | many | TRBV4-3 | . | TGCGCCAGCAGCCAAGAGACGTCTTATAACACTGAAGCTTTCTTT | CASSQETSYNTEAFF
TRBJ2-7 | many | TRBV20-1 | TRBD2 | TGCAGTGCCCCCCGGGGGGTAGAAGCGGGAGTGGGTGAGCAGTACTTC | CSAPRGVEAGVGEQYF
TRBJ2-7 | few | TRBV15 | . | TGTGCCACCGGCACCGCGGTGGGGGGCGCGGAGGGCGAGCAGTACTTC | CATGTAVGGAEGEQYF
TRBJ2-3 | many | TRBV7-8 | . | TGTGCCAGCAGCTTACTCAAAGGGTCAAGGACAGATACGCAGTATTTT | CASSLLKGSRTDTQYF
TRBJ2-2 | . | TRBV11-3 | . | TGTGCCAGCAGCTTCAGGGTGCATGACACCGGGGAGCTGTTTTTT | CASSFRVHDTGELFF
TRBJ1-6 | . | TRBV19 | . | TGTGCCAGTAGCAGGACTGAAGGAAATTCACCCCTACACTTT | CASSRTEGNSPLHF
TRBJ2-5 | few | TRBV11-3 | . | TGTGCCAGCAGCTTAAATCAGAGAGAGACCCAGTACTTC | CASSLNQRETQYF
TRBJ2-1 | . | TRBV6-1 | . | TGTGCCAGCGTAAGAACAGCGACCAATGAGCAGTTCTTC | CASVRTATNEQFF
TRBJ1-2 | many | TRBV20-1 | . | TGCAGTGCTAGAGATTTCGCGAACTATGGCTACACCTTC | CSARDFANYGYTF
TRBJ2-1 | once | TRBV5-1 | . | TGCGCCAGCAGCTCCGTAGCATTCGGGAACAATGAGCAGTTCTTC | CASSSVAFGNNEQFF
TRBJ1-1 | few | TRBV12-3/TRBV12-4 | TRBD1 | TGTGCCAGCAGTTTCTCCATACAGGGGGCCCGAGAAGCTTTCTTT | CASSFSIQGAREAFF
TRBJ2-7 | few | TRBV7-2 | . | TGTGCCAGCAGCTTAGGGGAGCAGGGGCAGTACTTC | CASSLGEQGQYF
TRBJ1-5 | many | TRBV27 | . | TGTGCCAGCAGTTTATTAGCAGGGGCGGATCAGCCCCAGCATTTT | CASSLLAGADQPQHF
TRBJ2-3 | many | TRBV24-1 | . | TGTGCCACCAGTCAGGCGGACCCTAGCACAGATACGCAGTATTTT | CATSQADPSTDTQYF
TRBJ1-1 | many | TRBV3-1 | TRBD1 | TGTGCCAGCAGCCAAGACTATAGAAGTGGGACAGGGAGCGGGAACACTGAAGCTTTCTTT | CASSQDYRSGTGSGNTEAFF
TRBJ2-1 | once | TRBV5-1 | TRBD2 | TGCGCCAGCAGATTAGCGGGGGGGAGATTCTACAATGAGCAGTTCTTC | CASRLAGGRFYNEQFF
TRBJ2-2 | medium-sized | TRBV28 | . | TGTGCCAGCAGTTTCTTCGGCGGGGAGCTGTTTTTT | CASSFFGGELFF
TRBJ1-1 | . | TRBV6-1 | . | TGTGCCAGCAGCCCCACAAGGAACACTGAAGCTTTCTTT | CASSPTRNTEAFF
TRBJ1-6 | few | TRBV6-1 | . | TGTGCCAGCAGTCCCAGACAGGAGTCACCCCTCCACTTT | CASSPRQESPLHF
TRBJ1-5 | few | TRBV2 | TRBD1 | TGTGCCAGCAGTGAAGAAAGAGGGGGCGGTCAGCCCCAGCATTTT | CASSEERGGGQPQHF
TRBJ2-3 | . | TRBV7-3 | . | TGTGCCAGCAGCCGAGACTACCCTAGTACAGATACGCAGTATTTT | CASSRDYPSTDTQYF
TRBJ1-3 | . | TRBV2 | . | TGTGCCAGCAGTCAGAGTGACGGCACCTCTGGAAACACCATATATTTT | CASSQSDGTSGNTIYF
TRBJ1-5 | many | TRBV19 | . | TGTGCCAGTAGTTTCACAGTCGTTCCCGGTCAGCCCCAGCATTTT | CASSFTVVPGQPQHF
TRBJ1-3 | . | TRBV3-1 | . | TGTGCCAGCAGCCAAGCAGACAATGACCACGCCACCATATATTTT | CASSQADNDHATIYF
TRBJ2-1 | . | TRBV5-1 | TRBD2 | TGCGCCAGCAGCTTGGAAGGGAGGGCACCAGGGGAGCAGTTCTTC | CASSLEGRAPGEQFF
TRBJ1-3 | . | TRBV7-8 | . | TGTGCCAGCAGCTTAGATAGGGGTCGTGTCACCATATACTTT | CASSLDRGRVTIYF